What follows is one T cell receptor (beta chain) and its context. Trimming cost V 2 bases and J 4 bases; bases outside gene matches: 4. The V gene's germline CDR1 is KGHDR and CDR2 SFDVKD. There are 15 residues in the CDR3. Repertoires were generated with immunoSEQ multiplex PCR, while TCRdb's copy carries only in-frame clones and drops some. Of about 180,000 clones listed, around 80% are singletons. These data are taken from a study of blood T cell repertoires in COVID-19. Study as a whole: Nucleic acid was either cDNA or gDNA, and it came from T cells, B-cell-depleted T cells, or PBMCs.

The chain is built from TRBV24-1 and TRBJ1-2; 9 nucleotides match TRBD1. The sequenced material came from peripheral blood. The sequence came from a woman in her 70s with acute or convalescent COVID-19. CDR3 in amino acids: CATSDWGQGFYGYTF. The CDR3 nucleotides read TGTGCCACCAGTGATTGGGGACAGGGCTTCTATGGCTACACCTTC.